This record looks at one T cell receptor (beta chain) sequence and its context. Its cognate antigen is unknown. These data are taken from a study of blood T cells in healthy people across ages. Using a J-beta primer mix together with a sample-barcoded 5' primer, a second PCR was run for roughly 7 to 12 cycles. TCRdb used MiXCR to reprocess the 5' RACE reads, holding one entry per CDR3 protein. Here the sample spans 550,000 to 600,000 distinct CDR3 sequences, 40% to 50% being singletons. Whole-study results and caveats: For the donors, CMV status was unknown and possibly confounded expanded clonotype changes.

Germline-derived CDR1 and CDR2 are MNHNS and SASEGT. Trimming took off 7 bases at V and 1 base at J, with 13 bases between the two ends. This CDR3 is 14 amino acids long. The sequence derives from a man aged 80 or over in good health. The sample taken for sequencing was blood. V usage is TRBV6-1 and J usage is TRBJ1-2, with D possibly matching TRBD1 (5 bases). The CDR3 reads CASIRGEVNYGYTF. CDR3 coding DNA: TGTGCCAGCATTCGGGGGGAGGTTAACTATGGCTACACCTTC.